The clone carrying this TCR beta chain has only a few counts. Healthy Caucasian donors formed the entire cohort. V shed 3 bases and J shed 3 bases, with 18 bases lying between them. The germline V gene has CDR1 DFQATT and CDR2 SNEGSKA (reference sequence). There are 16 residues in the CDR3. TCRdb processed the 5' RACE reads anew with MiXCR; each CDR3 protein has one entry. The profile shows 550,000 to 800,000 distinct CDR3 sequences, less than 9% of them singletons. This sample is part of a study of identical twins. This sample also appeared in a second study, on yellow fever vaccine responses in identical twins.

This sequence joins TRBV20-1 and TRBJ2-1, with D possibly matching TRBD1 (5 bases). The clonotype originates from a woman under 30 in good health. Sample: PBMCs. The CDR3 loop is CSASSLRTTNYNEQFF. The CDR3 coding sequence is TGCAGTGCTAGTTCCCTCAGGACAACAAACTACAATGAGCAGTTCTTC.